The 18 T cell receptor beta chains reported below all come from one sample, sequenced in a study of neoadjuvant anti-PD-1 for oral cavity cancer. Using immunoSEQ multiplex PCR, the repertoire was profiled, and TCRdb retains in-frame clones only, with some absent. The sample comprises about 15,000 clones, 71% of which are singletons, and approximately 2.8% rests with the top ten. Sequences were derived from PBMCs, sampled before nivolumab (anti-PD-1) treatment. Receptors originate from a person between 35 and 79 years old with oral cavity squamous cell carcinoma.

The chain combines TRBV5-6 with TRBJ2-3; no clear D. The CDR3 spans 15 residues. In germline, CDR1 is SGHDT, CDR2 YYEEEE. V dropped 2 bases and J dropped 6 bases, with 16 bases sitting between them. CDR3 region: CASSFLGLEVDTQYF. CDR3 in DNA: TGTGCCAGCAGCTTCCTAGGTCTCGAGGTGGATACGCAGTATTTT.

This chain connects TRBV6-5 to TRBJ1-2, with D perhaps matching TRBD1 (5 bases). From germline, CDR1 is MNHEY and CDR2 SVGAGI. The CDR3 runs to 15 residues. Trimming cost V 6 bases and J 3 bases, with 17 bases left between them. The DNA for the CDR3 is TGTGCCAGCAGGGGGTGGGGGATCTTGGACTATGGCTACACCTTC. Protein product: CASRGWGILDYGYTF.

This clone was picked up a small number of times. The J gene is TRBJ1-2, the V gene TRBV11-2, with a weak D call TRBD1 (5 bases). V was pared by 6 bases and J by 7 bases, with 15 bases between. CDR1 is SGHAT, CDR2 FQNNGV, per germline. This CDR3 comprises 13 residues. The DNA of the CDR3 is TGTGCCAGCAGATCGACAGTTTTCTCTGGCTACACCTTC. Protein product: CASRSTVFSGYTF.

The chain carries TRBV2 and TRBJ2-3; D is ambiguous. The ends were cut back, 4 bases at V and 0 bases at J, with 11 bases in the middle. The CDR3 has 15 residues. Germline CDR1 reads SNHLY; CDR2 reads FYNNEI. The CDR3 region has the DNA TGTGCCAGCAGTGGACGGGCGGAGAGCACAGATACGCAGTATTTT. This sequence encodes CASSGRAESTDTQYF.

The gene calls are TRBV4-2 and TRBJ2-3, with D possibly matching TRBD1 (6 bases). The CDR3 sequence is 14 residues long. Deletions cut 3 bases from V and 2 bases from J, with 9 bases between. Germline assignment: CDR1 LGHNA and CDR2 YNFKEQ. CDR3 DNA: TGTGCCAGCAGCCAGGGACAAACCACAGATACGCAGTATTTT. It yields the protein CASSQGQTTDTQYF.

This clone came up a few times. The chain carries TRBV2 and TRBJ1-6; D is possibly TRBD1 (5 bases). This CDR3 region has 13 residues. Trimming removed 10 bases from V and 8 bases from J, with 15 bases in between. Germline lookup yields CDR1 SNHLY and CDR2 FYNNEI. The CDR3 is CATGTSRDSPLHF. CDR3 coding DNA: TGTGCCACTGGGACCTCGAGGGATTCACCCCTCCACTTT.

V is TRBV6-5 and J is TRBJ1-3, with D possibly being TRBD1 (6 bases). The CDR3 is 15 residues long. The V end was cut by 2 bases, the J end by 3 bases, with 11 bases between. Germline V gene lookup returns CDR1 MNHEY and CDR2 SVGAGI. Here the CDR3 DNA reads TGTGCCAGCAGTTACGTTCAGGGGCATGGAAACACCATATATTTT. It encodes CASSYVQGHGNTIYF.

This sequence joins TRBV5-1 and TRBJ2-7; D is possibly TRBD1 or TRBD2 (5 bases each). The V gene lost 2 bases and the J gene lost 5 bases, with 14 bases spanning the gap. This CDR3 has 14 amino acids. The germline CDR1 and CDR2 sequences are SGHRS and YFSETQ. The CDR3 DNA is TGCGCCAGCAGCTTCGGGGCCGCCGGGGACGAGCAGTACTTC. It codes for CASSFGAAGDEQYF.

V is TRBV30 and J is TRBJ2-1, with 9 bases that match TRBD2. V gave up 0 bases and J gave up 6 bases; unmatched junction bases: 18. CDR3 length equals 19 residues. The germline V gene encodes CDR1 GTSNPN and CDR2 SVGIG (reference sequence). CDR3 amino acids: CAWSVPPPAGGFPVNEQFF. CDR3 in DNA: TGTGCCTGGAGTGTACCCCCCCCCGCGGGGGGGTTTCCTGTCAATGAGCAGTTCTTC.

This clone was counted once. The chain combines TRBV9 with TRBJ2-1; tentative D call: TRBD2 (5 bases). From germline, CDR1 is SGDLS and CDR2 YYNGEE. The V end was cut by 1 base, the J end by 4 bases, with 9 bases between. This CDR3 is built from 14 residues. The CDR3 bases are TGTGCCAGCAGCGTAAATCCGGGATACAATGAGCAGTTCTTC. Its protein product is CASSVNPGYNEQFF. The whole variable domain, remainder taken from reference TRBV9 and TRBJ2-1, is DSGVTQTPKHLITATGQRVTLRCSPRSGDLSVYWYQQSLDQGLQFLIQYYNGEERAKGNILERFSAQQFPDLHSELNLSSLELGDSALYFCASSVNPGYNEQFFGPGTRLTVL.

This clone was seen only once. J is TRBJ2-2 and V is TRBV5-6; tentatively, D is TRBD1 or TRBD2 (5 bases each). This CDR3 has 16 amino acids. The V end was cut by 3 bases, the J end by 2 bases, with 14 bases between. The V gene's germline CDR1 is SGHDT and CDR2 YYEEEE. The CDR3 is CASSSNIGTNTGELFF. The CDR3 nucleotides read TGTGCCAGCAGCTCCAACATCGGGACCAACACCGGGGAGCTGTTTTTT.

This clone was detected only once. The chain employs TRBV6-5 and TRBJ1-1; tentatively, D is TRBD1 (5 bases). The ends were cut back, 5 bases at V and 0 bases at J, with 13 bases in the middle. The CDR3 consists of 15 residues. Per germline, CDR1 MNHEY and CDR2 SVGAGI. The CDR3 loop is CASSITGNMNTEAFF. The DNA of the CDR3 is TGTGCCAGCAGTATTACAGGTAACATGAACACTGAAGCTTTCTTT.

V and J are TRBV29-1 and TRBJ1-2; a weak D match, TRBD1 (6 bases). CDR3 length: 12 amino acids. The V end was cut by 7 bases, the J end by 2 bases, with 11 bases between. Germline CDR1 is SQVTM and CDR2 is ANQGSEA. CDR3 sequence reads: CSEGDANYGYTF. CDR3 bases: TGCAGCGAGGGGGACGCCAACTATGGCTACACCTTC.

The CDR3 loop is CASRARLWGGTDTQYF. CDR3 nucleotide sequence: TGTGCCAGCAGGGCACGCCTGTGGGGGGGCACAGATACGCAGTATTTT. This chain links TRBV2 with TRBJ2-3, with D perhaps TRBD2 (6 bases). This CDR3 is 16 amino acids long. Between the trimmed V and J ends, which lost 6 bases and 1 base, there was a span of 17 bases. Per the germline V gene, CDR1 is SNHLY and CDR2 is FYNNEI.

V gene TRBV29-1 combines with J gene TRBJ2-3; D gene uncertain. Trimming left V 7 bases short and J 2 bases short, with 13 bases between. This CDR3 spans 13 amino acids. The germline gives CDR1 SQVTM, CDR2 ANQGSEA. The CDR3 is CSAEKSLTDTQYF. The CDR3 bases are TGCAGCGCCGAAAAATCCCTCACAGATACGCAGTATTTT.

The V gene is TRBV2, the J gene TRBJ2-2; D gene unclear. The ends were cut back, 0 bases at V and 5 bases at J, with 10 bases in the middle. Germline values: CDR1 SNHLY, CDR2 FYNNEI. The CDR3 is 15 amino acids. The DNA of the CDR3 is TGTGCCAGCAGTGAAGCCCCGGTTCGGACCGGGGAGCTGTTTTTT. This encodes CASSEAPVRTGELFF. The variable domain in full, completed from reference TRBV2 and TRBJ2-2, reads EPEVTQTPSHQVTQMGQEVILRCVPISNHLYFYWYRQILGQKVEFLVSFYNNEISEKSEIFDDQFSVERPDGSNFTLKIRSTKLEDSAMYFCASSEAPVRTGELFFGEGSRLTVL.

Only a few counts were recorded for this clone. V gene TRBV4-1 combines with J gene TRBJ1-1; the D gene is possibly TRBD1 (6 bases). The germline CDR1 and CDR2 sequences are MGHRA and YSYEKL. With 6 bases removed from V and 1 base from J, the gap between germline ends came to 12 bases. The CDR3 loop spans 14 amino acids. The CDR3 DNA is TGCGCCAGCAGGGGGGGACACACGAACACTGAAGCTTTCTTT. This gives the protein CASRGGHTNTEAFF.

The chain uses TRBV10-1 and TRBJ2-5, with 9 bases aligning to TRBD1. This CDR3 contains 17 residues. Germline CDR1 reads WNHNN; CDR2 reads SYGVQD (reference sequence). Trimming at V came to 2 bases and at J to 7 bases, leaving 14 bases not matched to a gene. CDR3 sequence: CASSEAPGQGPQGTQYF. CDR3 nucleotide sequence: TGCGCCAGCAGTGAGGCCCCGGGACAGGGCCCCCAGGGGACCCAGTACTTC.